This T cell receptor beta chain is drawn from a study of cytomegalovirus exposure and HLA in healthy donors. General observations from the study: As a later analysis showed, several of the most significant clusters appeared to be linked to common viral pathogens.

Use of 60 Vbeta and 13 Jbeta primers characterized the PCR. The assay was immunoSEQ multiplex PCR, and TCRdb's table has in-frame clones only and misses some. The data hold some 130,000 clones, with 75% to 85% observed a single time. Germline V CDR1 and CDR2: MDHEN, SYDVKM. V lost 3 bases to trimming and J lost 0 bases; unmatched junction nucleotides: 15. The CDR3 sequence is 21 residues long. This clone was detected only once. Its antigen is not identified. Material for sequencing was PBMCs. V is TRBV28 and J is TRBJ2-3; TRBD2 matches 13 bases. The clonotype comes from a man aged 18 to 30 in good health and CMV-seronegative. DNA for the CDR3: TGTGCCAGCAGTTTCTATGGTCGGACTAGCGGGAGCGGGGGAAGCACAGATACGCAGTATTTT. Amino acids: CASSFYGRTSGSGGSTDTQYF. Full variable domain (outside the CDR3, taken from reference TRBV28 and TRBJ2-3): DVKVTQSSRYLVKRTGEKVFLECVQDMDHENMFWYRQDPGLGLRLIYFSYDVKMKEKGDIPEGYSVSREKKERFSLILESASTNQTSMYLCASSFYGRTSGSGGSTDTQYFGPGTRLTVL.